Reported below is one T cell receptor (beta chain). The sample belongs to a study of PD-1 blockade in mismatch repair-deficient tumors. Profiled with immunoSEQ multiplex PCR; TCRdb holds only in-frame clones, not every one. The sample carries tens of thousands of clones, 88% recorded once. TCRs were sequenced from three patients responding to pembrolizumab. Germline V gene sequence: CDR1 MNHEY, CDR2 SMNVEV (reference sequence). V dropped 9 bases and J dropped 4 bases, with 14 bases sitting between them. The CDR3 has 13 amino acids. This sample comprised peripheral blood, obtained 52 weeks after starting pembrolizumab. This TCR came from an adult with mismatch repair-deficient cancer. V usage is TRBV27 and J usage is TRBJ2-3; a possible D gene is TRBD2 (5 bases). The CDR3 DNA follows: TGTGCCAGTTCAGTTCGGAGGCCAGATACGCAGTATTTT. This translates into CASSVRRPDTQYF.